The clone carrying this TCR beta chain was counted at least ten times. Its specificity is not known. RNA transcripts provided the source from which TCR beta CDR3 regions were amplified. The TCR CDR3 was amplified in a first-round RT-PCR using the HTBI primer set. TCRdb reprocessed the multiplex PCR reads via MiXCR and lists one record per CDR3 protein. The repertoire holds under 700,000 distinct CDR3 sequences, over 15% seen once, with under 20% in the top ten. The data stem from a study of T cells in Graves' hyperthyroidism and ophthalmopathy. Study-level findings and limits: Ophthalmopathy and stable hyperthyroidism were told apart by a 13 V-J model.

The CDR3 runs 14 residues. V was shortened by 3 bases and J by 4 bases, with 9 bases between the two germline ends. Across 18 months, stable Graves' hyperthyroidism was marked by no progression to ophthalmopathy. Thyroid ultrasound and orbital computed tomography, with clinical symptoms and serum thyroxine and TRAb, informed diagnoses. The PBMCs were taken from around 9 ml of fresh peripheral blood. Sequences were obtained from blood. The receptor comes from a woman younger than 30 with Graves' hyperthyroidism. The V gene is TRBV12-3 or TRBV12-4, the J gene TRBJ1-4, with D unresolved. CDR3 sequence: CASSLNSLNEKLFF. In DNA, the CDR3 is TGTGCCAGCAGTTTGAACAGTCTTAATGAAAAACTGTTTTTT.